The rows below give T cell receptor beta chains drawn from one sample of a study of blood T cell repertoires in COVID-19. Generated by immunoSEQ multiplex PCR, the TCRdb table keeps only in-frame clones and is missing some. The profile shows approximately 350,000 clones, under 85% of them singletons. The specimen sequenced was PBMCs or T cells enriched from blood (not recorded which). These receptors came from a woman between 45 and 60 years old who had recovered from COVID-19. Each CDR3 is given with its conserved first and last residue. Each record gives: V gene, D gene, clone size, J gene, CDR3 DNA, CDR3 protein. A D gene is named only where the DNA matches it firmly. The size field is filled for only some rows; it gives once, few, many or a size class.

TRBV20-1	-	-	TRBJ1-1	TGCAGTGCCAGTCCCGGGACAAAGAACACTGAAGCTTTCTTT	CSASPGTKNTEAFF
TRBV3-1/TRBV3-2	TRBD1	once	TRBJ2-3	TGTGCCAGCAGCCAAGGGACAGGGGGCTGGGATACGCAGTATTTT	CASSQGTGGWDTQYF
TRBV5-8	TRBD1	-	TRBJ1-6	TGTGCCAGCAGCTTCCGGGACAGGGGGCGCGTGTCACCCCTCCACTTT	CASSFRDRGRVSPLHF
TRBV27	TRBD1	-	TRBJ1-1	TGTGCCAGCAGTCCCGACAGGGGAATCTTGAACACTGAAGCTTTCTTT	CASSPDRGILNTEAFF
TRBV19	-	once	TRBJ2-1	TGTGCCAGTACCCTAGGACAGAGCTCCTACAATGAGCAGTTCTTC	CASTLGQSSYNEQFF
TRBV28	-	-	TRBJ1-1	TGTGCCAGCAGTCTATGGAGCACTGAAGCTTTCTTT	CASSLWSTEAFF
TRBV9	TRBD1	-	TRBJ1-6	TGTGCCAGCAGCGAGAGGGGGCCCGGGGCGGGTTCACCCCTCCACTTT	CASSERGPGAGSPLHF
TRBV15	-	-	TRBJ1-6	TGTGCCACCAGCCTCCAGGGAGCGGGAGGGACCTCACCCCTCCACTTT	CATSLQGAGGTSPLHF
TRBV5-4	-	-	TRBJ2-7	TGTGCCAGCAGCTTGGTCAGACCCGGGGCCTACGAGCAGTACTTC	CASSLVRPGAYEQYF
TRBV7-9	TRBD1	-	TRBJ1-1	TGTGCCAGCAGCAGTCCCGACAGGGGGAACACTGAAGCTTTCTTT	CASSSPDRGNTEAFF
TRBV30	-	few	TRBJ1-2	TGTGCCTGGAGTGCACAACCCTGGATAGGGGGTGAAGGCTACACCTTC	CAWSAQPWIGGEGYTF
TRBV19	-	-	TRBJ1-5	TGTGCCAGTACCGATAGGGGACATTGGAGTGAGCCCCAGCATTTT	CASTDRGHWSEPQHF
TRBV24-1	-	-	TRBJ1-5	TGTGCCACGAGTGTGGGGCGAGGTCAGCCCCAGCATTTT	CATSVGRGQPQHF
TRBV2	TRBD1	-	TRBJ1-6	TGTGCCAGCAACCCCGCCAGGGGGAATTCACCCCTCCACTTT	CASNPARGNSPLHF
TRBV6-2/TRBV6-3	-	few	TRBJ1-2	TGTGCCAGCAGTTCGTCGTTTGGCTACACCTTC	CASSSSFGYTF
TRBV7-2	TRBD1	-	TRBJ1-5	TGTGCCAGCAGCTTAGGGGGGACAGTCAATCAGCCCCAGCATTTT	CASSLGGTVNQPQHF
TRBV14	-	once	TRBJ2-5	TGTGCCAGCAGCCATCAAAGCCGACACCACCAAGAGACCCAGTACTTC	CASSHQSRHHQETQYF
TRBV2	TRBD1	-	TRBJ1-3	TGTGCCAGCAGTGACAGGGGGAACACCATATATTTT	CASSDRGNTIYF
TRBV18	TRBD1	-	TRBJ1-1	TGTGCCAGCTCACCGGGACAGGGACTGAACACTGAAGCTTTCTTT	CASSPGQGLNTEAFF
TRBV3-1/TRBV3-2	TRBD2	-	TRBJ2-1	TGTGCCAGCAGCCGAGGACTAGCGGCCGCCAATGAGCAGTTCTTC	CASSRGLAAANEQFF
TRBV7-2	TRBD2	-	TRBJ2-2	TGTGCCAGCAGTCCTAAGACTAGCTATCCCACCGGGGAGCTGTTTTTT	CASSPKTSYPTGELFF
TRBV9	-	-	TRBJ1-2	TGTGCCAGCAGCAAAGGGGTAGGCGGCTACACCTTC	CASSKGVGGYTF
TRBV24-1	-	-	TRBJ1-5	TGTGCCACCCTGACGGGGGAGGGTGGCAATCAGCCCCAGCATTTT	CATLTGEGGNQPQHF
TRBV6-2/TRBV6-3	-	-	TRBJ1-2	TGTGCCAGCAGTTCTGTCGGGATCTACGGCTACACCTTC	CASSSVGIYGYTF
TRBV2	TRBD1	-	TRBJ2-5	TGTGCCAGCACATTACAGGGGAAGGACCAAGAGACCCAGTACTTC	CASTLQGKDQETQYF
TRBV4-3	TRBD1	-	TRBJ1-6	TGCGCCAGCAGCCAAGAAGGGACAGGGGCTTCACCCCTCCACTTT	CASSQEGTGASPLHF
TRBV30	TRBD1	-	TRBJ2-4	TGTGCCTGGAGTGTACCCGGGACAGGGGGCAAAAACATTCAGTACTTC	CAWSVPGTGGKNIQYF
TRBV5-1	TRBD1	-	TRBJ1-1	TGCGCCAGCAGCTTAACTGGACAGGGTTTGACTGAAGCTTTCTTT	CASSLTGQGLTEAFF
TRBV15	-	-	TRBJ1-5	TGTGCCACCAGCAGAGTGCAAGGGGCGCGTCAGCCCCAGCATTTT	CATSRVQGARQPQHF
TRBV11-1	-	-	TRBJ1-1	TGTGCCAGCAGCGCTCAAGGTCCGGGGGCCGGGGGGGAAGCTTTCTTT	CASSAQGPGAGGEAFF
TRBV30	-	few	TRBJ1-2	TGTGCCTGGAGTGGGGATGGGGCCTATGGCTACACCTTC	CAWSGDGAYGYTF
TRBV27	-	once	TRBJ2-3	TGTGCCAGCAGTTCGTGGGACACAACAGATACGCAGTATTTT	CASSSWDTTDTQYF
TRBV30	-	-	TRBJ1-5	TGTGCCTGGGCCAGACAGGACAATCAGCCCCAGCATTTT	CAWARQDNQPQHF
TRBV27	-	once	TRBJ2-5	TGTGCCAGCAGTTTTCTAGCCCAAGAGACCCAGTACTTC	CASSFLAQETQYF
TRBV5-5	TRBD2	-	TRBJ2-2	TGTGCCAGTTCTCGGGCCTGGACTAGCGGGAACCCCGGGGAGCTGTTTTTT	CASSRAWTSGNPGELFF
TRBV5-1	TRBD2	once	TRBJ2-5	TGCGCCAGCAGCTTGGAGGCTAGCGGGGGGGTAGAGACCCAGTACTTC	CASSLEASGGVETQYF
TRBV3-1/TRBV3-2	-	once	TRBJ1-1	TGTGCCAGCAGCCCCGGGGTGAACACTGAAGCTTTCTTT	CASSPGVNTEAFF
TRBV6-2/TRBV6-3	-	-	TRBJ1-5	TGTGCCAGCAGTTACTCGTTCGGGGGTTGGAATCAGCCCCAGCATTTT	CASSYSFGGWNQPQHF
TRBV3-1/TRBV3-2	-	-	TRBJ2-7	TGTGCCAGCAGCCTGGGGGCTCCCTACGAGCAGTACTTC	CASSLGAPYEQYF
TRBV5-1	TRBD1	-	TRBJ1-1	TGCGCCAGCAAAGGACAGGGGGCGAAGGGCACTGAAGCTTTCTTT	CASKGQGAKGTEAFF
TRBV7-9	-	-	TRBJ1-1	TGTGCCAGCAGCTCCCCCGGGGAAGAGGACACTGAAGCTTTCTTT	CASSSPGEEDTEAFF
TRBV5-1	TRBD2	-	TRBJ2-5	TGCGCCAGCAGCTCCCCACCCCCGGGAGGGGACCAGTACTTC	CASSSPPPGGDQYF
TRBV7-9	-	-	TRBJ1-1	TGTGCCAGCAGCTTACCTGGCGACAGCACTGAAGCTTTCTTT	CASSLPGDSTEAFF
TRBV2	TRBD1	-	TRBJ2-6	TGTGCCAGCAGCGTGGACAGGGGGCTTAGCTCTGGGGCCAACGTCCTGACTTTC	CASSVDRGLSSGANVLTF
TRBV2	-	once	TRBJ1-1	TGTGCCAGCAGCGAAGGTTCGGGAAACACTGAAGCTTTCTTT	CASSEGSGNTEAFF
TRBV24-1	-	-	TRBJ2-1	TGTGCCACCAGTGACCCCGAAGTCGGGCGGGATTGGGTACAGGATGAGCAGTTCTTC	CATSDPEVGRDWVQDEQFF
TRBV30	-	-	TRBJ1-1	TGTGCCTGGAACAGGCGAGATGAAGCTTTCTTT	CAWNRRDEAFF
TRBV12-2	-	-	TRBJ1-4	TGTGCAAGTCGTTCCCGCAGTGGCAATGAAAAACTGTTTTTT	CASRSRSGNEKLFF
TRBV19	-	-	TRBJ1-2	TGTGCCAGTAGTACCAACAGGGTATCCGGGCCCTACTATGGCTACACCTTC	CASSTNRVSGPYYGYTF
TRBV4-1	-	-	TRBJ1-1	TGCGCCAGCAGCCAAGGTTACGGGTTGACTGAAGCTTTCTTT	CASSQGYGLTEAFF
TRBV14	TRBD1	-	TRBJ2-2	TGTGCCAGCAGTCCACGGACAGGGACGAACACCGGGGAGCTGTTTTTT	CASSPRTGTNTGELFF
TRBV6-1	-	-	TRBJ1-1	TGTGCCAGCAGTGAAGACGGGGGGCCAGGCACTGAAGCTTTCTTT	CASSEDGGPGTEAFF
TRBV5-6	TRBD2	-	TRBJ2-2	TGTGCCAGCAGCCCGGGAGGGTCGAACACCGGGGAGCTGTTTTTT	CASSPGGSNTGELFF
TRBV9	TRBD1	-	TRBJ2-4	TGTGCCAGCAGCGCCAATCAGACAGGGTTCAAAAACATTCAGTACTTC	CASSANQTGFKNIQYF
TRBV5-1	-	-	TRBJ1-1	TGCGCCAGCAGCTTGGTTCCAGGGGAGAACACTGAAGCTTTCTTT	CASSLVPGENTEAFF
TRBV20-1	TRBD1	-	TRBJ1-5	TGCAGTGCTAGTCAGTTCCAGGGGGGAAATCAGCCCCAGCATTTT	CSASQFQGGNQPQHF
TRBV2	-	-	TRBJ1-3	TGTGCCAGCAGGACAAGGACTCTTGGTGGAAACACCATATATTTT	CASRTRTLGGNTIYF
TRBV4-1	TRBD1	-	TRBJ1-2	TGCGCCCACACCCCGGGACAGGGAAGGCTTAACTATGGCTACACCTTC	CAHTPGQGRLNYGYTF
TRBV2	-	-	TRBJ2-5	TGTGCCAGCAGTGGAATCGCGGTCCGGGAGACCCAGTACTTC	CASSGIAVRETQYF
TRBV6-5	TRBD1	few	TRBJ1-2	TGTGCCAGCAGCCTGACAGGGGGCGACGACTATGGCTACACCTTC	CASSLTGGDDYGYTF